This T cell receptor (beta chain) stems from a study of blood T cell repertoires in COVID-19. Original handling: Reference gene primer amplification in the assay estimated nucleated cell counts. Produced via immunoSEQ multiplex PCR; TCRdb's table is partial and in-frame only. V and J calls and clone size come straight from that table; D and trimming were deduced from the DNA. This table has approximately 100,000 clones, 89% appearing once. The CDR3 runs 17 residues. Germline CDR1 and CDR2: MGHRA and YSYEKL. J gave up 0 bases and V 6 bases, and 10 bases lay outside the gene matches. The receptor's source is a woman aged 55 to 70 with acute or convalescent COVID-19. V gene TRBV4-1 combines with J gene TRBJ1-4; 7 positions match TRBD1. The sequenced material came from peripheral blood. The CDR3: CASRKSPGTATNEKLFF. The CDR3 DNA reads as TGCGCCAGCAGAAAGAGCCCGGGGACAGCAACTAATGAAAAACTGTTTTTT.